A selection of T cell receptor beta chains follows, all from one sample in a study of beta chain features in type 1 diabetes. Produced via immunoSEQ multiplex PCR; TCRdb's table is partial and in-frame only. The sample lists approximately 150,000 clones; roughly 10% were seen once. Sequenced material: naive CD4+ T cells from blood. The receptors derive from a man aged 18-30 years in good health. The CDR3 runs from the conserved cysteine through the conserved F or W. Each record gives: clone size, D gene, V gene, J gene, CDR3 protein, CDR3 DNA. D genes are given only for firm matches. The size field is filled for only some rows; it gives once, few, many or a size class.

NA	TRBD2	TRBV27	TRBJ2-1	CASSFHTSGGLGEQFF	TGTGCCAGCAGTTTCCATACTAGCGGGGGGCTTGGTGAGCAGTTCTTC
few	NA	TRBV11-1	TRBJ1-5	CASHLGLDKGQPQHF	TGTGCCAGCCACCTCGGTTTGGACAAAGGGCAGCCCCAGCATTTT
few	NA	TRBV5-4	TRBJ1-6	CASSLGQGNNSPLHF	TGTGCCAGCAGCTTGGGGCAGGGGAATAATTCACCCCTCCACTTT
NA	TRBD1	TRBV27	TRBJ1-4	CASSRDRAPTTNEKLFF	TGTGCCAGCAGTAGGGACAGAGCCCCGACGACTAATGAAAAACTGTTTTTT
few	NA	TRBV5-1	TRBJ2-3	CASSLARRSTDTQYF	TGCGCCAGCAGCTTAGCTCGGAGGAGCACAGATACGCAGTATTTT
few	NA	TRBV11-2	TRBJ2-2	CASSLQTGELFF	TGTGCCAGCAGCTTACAAACCGGGGAGCTGTTTTTT
few	TRBD2	TRBV5-8	TRBJ2-5	CASSLGKRGRQETQYF	TGTGCCAGCAGCTTGGGGAAGCGGGGCAGACAAGAGACCCAGTACTTC
few	NA	TRBV5-4	TRBJ2-7	CASSLENRGGEQYF	TGTGCCAGCAGCCTGGAGAACAGGGGAGGCGAGCAGTACTTC
few	TRBD1	TRBV2	TRBJ2-7	CASSEGGQGAYEQYF	TGTGCCAGCAGTGAAGGGGGACAGGGGGCCTACGAGCAGTACTTC
NA	NA	TRBV10-2	TRBJ1-5	CASRNSWDQPQHF	TGCGCCAGCAGGAACAGTTGGGATCAGCCCCAGCATTTT
few	NA	TRBV6-5	TRBJ2-3	CASSRLLSTDTQYF	TGTGCCAGCAGCCGACTACTAAGCACAGATACGCAGTATTTT